The present T cell receptor (beta chain) was sequenced within a study of blood T cell repertoires in COVID-19. Background on the study: The analysed material was cDNA or gDNA that came from T cells, B-cell-depleted T cells, or PBMCs.

The V end lost 11 bases, the J end lost 7 bases, and 26 bases lay between the germline ends. The length of the CDR3 is 15 residues. Germline CDR1 is ENHRY and CDR2 is SYGVKD. This clone was seen many times. Assay used: immunoSEQ multiplex PCR; TCRdb lists only in-frame clones, some missing. The table shows 100,000 to 140,000 clones, with about nine tenths occurring only once. This TCR was sampled from a woman aged 25-40 years with acute or convalescent COVID-19. The chain links TRBV10-3 to TRBJ1-2, with D tentatively TRBD1 (5 bases). Sample: peripheral blood. The CDR3 bases are TGTGCCGTCACCGGGACTTCTTACATTCAAACTGGCTACACCTTC. This encodes CAVTGTSYIQTGYTF.